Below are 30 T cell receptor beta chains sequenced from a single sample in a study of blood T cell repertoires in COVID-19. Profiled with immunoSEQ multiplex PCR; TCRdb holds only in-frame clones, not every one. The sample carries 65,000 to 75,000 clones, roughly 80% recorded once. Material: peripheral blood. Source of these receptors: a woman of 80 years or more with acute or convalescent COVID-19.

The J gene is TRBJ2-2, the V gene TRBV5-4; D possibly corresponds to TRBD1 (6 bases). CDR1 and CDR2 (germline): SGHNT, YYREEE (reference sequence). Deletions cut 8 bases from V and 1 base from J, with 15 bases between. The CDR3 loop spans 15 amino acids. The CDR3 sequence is CASTNAGENTGELFF. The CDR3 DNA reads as TGTGCCAGTACCAACGCAGGGGAGAACACCGGGGAGCTGTTTTTT. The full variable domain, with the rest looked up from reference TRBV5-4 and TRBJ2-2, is ETGVTQSPTHLIKTRGQQVTLRCSSQSGHNTVSWYQQALGQGPQFIFQYYREEENGRGNFPPRFSGLQFPNYSSELNVNALELDDSALYLCASTNAGENTGELFFGEGSRLTVL.

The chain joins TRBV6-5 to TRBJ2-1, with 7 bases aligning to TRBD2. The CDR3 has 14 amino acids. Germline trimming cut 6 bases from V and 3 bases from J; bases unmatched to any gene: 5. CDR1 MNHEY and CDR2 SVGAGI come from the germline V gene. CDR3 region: CASSWEGRYNEQFF. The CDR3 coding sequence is TGTGCCAGCAGCTGGGAGGGGCGCTACAATGAGCAGTTCTTC.

In DNA form, the CDR3 reads TGTGCCAGCAGCCTTCCCCTGAGTGGTTTTAATTCACCCCTCCACTTT. Translation: CASSLPLSGFNSPLHF. The chain uses TRBV3-1 (or the pseudogene TRBV3-2) and TRBJ1-6, with D unclear. The V gene's germline CDR1 is LGHDT and CDR2 YNNKEL (reference sequence). Trimming shortened V by 4 bases and J by 6 bases, and 16 bases separated the two germline ends. CDR3 length: 16 amino acids.

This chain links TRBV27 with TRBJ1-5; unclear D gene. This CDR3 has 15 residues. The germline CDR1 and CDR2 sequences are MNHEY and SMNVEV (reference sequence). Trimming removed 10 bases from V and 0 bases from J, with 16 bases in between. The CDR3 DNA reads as TGTGCCACTAAGCTAGGCAGATATAGCAATCAGCCCCAGCATTTT. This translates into CATKLGRYSNQPQHF.

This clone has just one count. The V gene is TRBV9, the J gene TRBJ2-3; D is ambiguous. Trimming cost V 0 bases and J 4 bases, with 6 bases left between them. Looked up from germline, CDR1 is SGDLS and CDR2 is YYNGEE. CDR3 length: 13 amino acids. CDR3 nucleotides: TGTGCCAGCAGCGTAGGGCAACCAGATACGCAGTATTTT. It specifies CASSVGQPDTQYF.

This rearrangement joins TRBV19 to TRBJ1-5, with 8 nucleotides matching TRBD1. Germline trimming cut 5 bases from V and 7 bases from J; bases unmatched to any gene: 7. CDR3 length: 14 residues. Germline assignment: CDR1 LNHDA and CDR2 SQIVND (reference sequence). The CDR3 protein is CASSATGGQQPQHF. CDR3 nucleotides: TGTGCCAGTAGTGCAACAGGGGGGCAACAGCCCCAGCATTTT.

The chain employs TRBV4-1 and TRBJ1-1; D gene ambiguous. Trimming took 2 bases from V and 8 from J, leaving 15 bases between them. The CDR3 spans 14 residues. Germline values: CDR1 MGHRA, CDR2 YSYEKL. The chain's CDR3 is CASSQLYTGIEAFF. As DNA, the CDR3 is TGCGCCAGCAGCCAACTTTACACGGGGATAGAAGCTTTCTTT.

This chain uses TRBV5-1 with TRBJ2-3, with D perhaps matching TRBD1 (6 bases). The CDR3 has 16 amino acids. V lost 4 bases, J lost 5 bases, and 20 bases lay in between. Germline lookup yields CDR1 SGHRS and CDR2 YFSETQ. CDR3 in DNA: TGCGCCAGCAGCGTATCGATTGGGGGCGCCGTAGATACGCAGTATTTT. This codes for CASSVSIGGAVDTQYF.

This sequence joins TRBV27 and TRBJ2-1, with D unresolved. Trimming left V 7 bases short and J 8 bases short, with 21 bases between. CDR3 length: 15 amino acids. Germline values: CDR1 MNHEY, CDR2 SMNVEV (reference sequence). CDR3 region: CASTLNRVSWDEQFF. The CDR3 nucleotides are TGTGCCAGCACCCTAAACCGGGTTAGTTGGGATGAGCAGTTCTTC.

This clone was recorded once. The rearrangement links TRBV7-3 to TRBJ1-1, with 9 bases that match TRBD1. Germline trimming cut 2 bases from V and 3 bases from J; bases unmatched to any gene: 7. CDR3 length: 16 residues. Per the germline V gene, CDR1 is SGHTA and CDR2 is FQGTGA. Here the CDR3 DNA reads TGTGCCAGCAGCTTACGCGGACAGGGGCGGGACACTGAAGCTTTCTTT. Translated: CASSLRGQGRDTEAFF.

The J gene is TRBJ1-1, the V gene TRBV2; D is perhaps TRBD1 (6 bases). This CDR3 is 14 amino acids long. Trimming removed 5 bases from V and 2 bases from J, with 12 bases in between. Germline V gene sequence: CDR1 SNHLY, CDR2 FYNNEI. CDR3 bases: TGTGCCAGCAGTAACAGGGTCGGAAACACTGAAGCTTTCTTT. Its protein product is CASSNRVGNTEAFF.

In DNA form, the CDR3 reads TGTGCCAGCAGTCTAAAACTCATGGAGCAGTTCTTC. This translates into CASSLKLMEQFF. The chain is built from TRBV28 and TRBJ2-1; D is unclear. Germline V gene data show CDR1 as MDHEN and CDR2 as SYDVKM. The V end was cut by 5 bases, the J end by 10 bases, with 12 bases between. The CDR3 spans 12 residues.

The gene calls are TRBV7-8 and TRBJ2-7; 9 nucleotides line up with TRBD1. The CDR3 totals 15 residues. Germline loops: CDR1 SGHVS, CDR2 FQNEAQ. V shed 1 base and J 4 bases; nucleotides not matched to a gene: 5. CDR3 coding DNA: TGTGCCAGCAGCTTAGATCGGACAGGGGTTTACGAGCAGTACTTC. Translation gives CASSLDRTGVYEQYF.

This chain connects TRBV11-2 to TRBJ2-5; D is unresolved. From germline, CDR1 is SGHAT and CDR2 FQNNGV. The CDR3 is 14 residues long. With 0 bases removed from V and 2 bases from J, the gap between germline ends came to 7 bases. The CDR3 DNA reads TGTGCCAGCAGCTTAGATCGAGGACAAGAGACCCAGTACTTC. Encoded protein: CASSLDRGQETQYF. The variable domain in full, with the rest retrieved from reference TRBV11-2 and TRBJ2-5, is EAGVAQSPRYKIIEKRQSVAFWCNPISGHATLYWYQQILGQGPKLLIQFQNNGVVDDSQLPKDRFSAERLKGVDSTLKIQPAKLEDSAVYLCASSLDRGQETQYFGPGTRLLVL.

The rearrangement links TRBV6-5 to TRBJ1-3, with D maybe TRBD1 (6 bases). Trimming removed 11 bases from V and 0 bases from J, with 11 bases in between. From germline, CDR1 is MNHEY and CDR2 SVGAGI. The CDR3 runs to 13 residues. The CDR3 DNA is TGTGCCCACGGGGGGCCCTCTGGAAACACCATATATTTT. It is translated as CAHGGPSGNTIYF.

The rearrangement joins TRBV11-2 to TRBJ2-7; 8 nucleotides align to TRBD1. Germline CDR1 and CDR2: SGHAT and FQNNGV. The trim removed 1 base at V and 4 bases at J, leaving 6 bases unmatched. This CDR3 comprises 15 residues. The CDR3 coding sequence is TGTGCCAGCAGCTTAGGCCGGACAGGGTTGTACGAGCAGTACTTC. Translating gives CASSLGRTGLYEQYF.

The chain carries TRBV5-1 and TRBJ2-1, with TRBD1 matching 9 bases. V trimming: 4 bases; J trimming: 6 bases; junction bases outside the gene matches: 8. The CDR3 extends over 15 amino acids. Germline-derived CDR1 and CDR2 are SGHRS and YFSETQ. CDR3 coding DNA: TGCGCCAGCAGCCCTGCCCCGGGACAGGGCAATGAGCAGTTCTTC. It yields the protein CASSPAPGQGNEQFF. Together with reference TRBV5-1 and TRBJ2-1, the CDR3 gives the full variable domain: KAGVTQTPRYLIKTRGQQVTLSCSPISGHRSVSWYQQTPGQGLQFLFEYFSETQRNKGNFPGRFSGRQFSNSRSEMNVSTLELGDSALYLCASSPAPGQGNEQFFGPGTRLTVL.

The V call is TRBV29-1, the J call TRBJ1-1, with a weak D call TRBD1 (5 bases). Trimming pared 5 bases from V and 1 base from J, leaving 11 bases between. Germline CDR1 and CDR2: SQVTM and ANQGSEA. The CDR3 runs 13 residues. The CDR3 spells CSVQGLTNTEAFF. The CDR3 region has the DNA TGCAGCGTTCAGGGACTGACGAACACTGAAGCTTTCTTT.

CDR3 protein: CASSSAVEGADGYTF. The CDR3 nucleotides are TGTGCCAGCAGCTCAGCGGTTGAGGGGGCCGATGGCTACACCTTC. The gene calls are TRBV7-9 and TRBJ1-2, with 7 bases that match TRBD1. J gave up 6 bases and V 4 bases, and 11 bases lay outside the gene matches. From germline, CDR1 is SEHNR and CDR2 FQNEAQ (reference sequence). The CDR3 is 15 amino acids.

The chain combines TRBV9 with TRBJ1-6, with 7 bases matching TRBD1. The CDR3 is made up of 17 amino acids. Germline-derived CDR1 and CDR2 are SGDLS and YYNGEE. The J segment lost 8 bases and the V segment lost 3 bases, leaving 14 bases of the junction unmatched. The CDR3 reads CASSGIDRDLFDSPLHF. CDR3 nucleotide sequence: TGTGCCAGCAGCGGGATCGACAGGGACCTTTTTGATTCACCCCTCCACTTT.

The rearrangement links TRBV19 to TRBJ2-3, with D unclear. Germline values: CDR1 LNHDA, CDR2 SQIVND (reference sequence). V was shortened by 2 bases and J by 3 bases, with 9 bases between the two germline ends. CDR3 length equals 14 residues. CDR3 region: CASSILGDTDTQYF. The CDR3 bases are TGTGCCAGTAGTATATTAGGAGATACAGATACGCAGTATTTT.

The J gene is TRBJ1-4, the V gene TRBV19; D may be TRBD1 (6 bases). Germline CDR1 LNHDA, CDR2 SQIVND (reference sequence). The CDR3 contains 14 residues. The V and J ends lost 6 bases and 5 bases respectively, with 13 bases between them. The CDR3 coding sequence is TGTGCCAGTAGCGCAGGGGCTTGGAATGAAAAACTGTTTTTT. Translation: CASSAGAWNEKLFF.

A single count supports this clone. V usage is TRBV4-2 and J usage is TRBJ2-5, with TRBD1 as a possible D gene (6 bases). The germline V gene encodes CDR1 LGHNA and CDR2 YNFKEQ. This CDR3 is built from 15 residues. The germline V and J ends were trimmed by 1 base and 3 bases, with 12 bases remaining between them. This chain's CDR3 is CASSQGGLAEETQYF. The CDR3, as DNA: TGTGCCAGCAGCCAAGGGGGGCTAGCCGAAGAGACCCAGTACTTC.

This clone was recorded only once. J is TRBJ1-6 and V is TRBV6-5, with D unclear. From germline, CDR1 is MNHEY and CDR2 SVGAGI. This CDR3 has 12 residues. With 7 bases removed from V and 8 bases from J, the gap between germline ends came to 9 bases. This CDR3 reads CASIGFDSPLHF. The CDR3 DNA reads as TGTGCCAGCATCGGGTTTGATTCACCCCTCCACTTT.

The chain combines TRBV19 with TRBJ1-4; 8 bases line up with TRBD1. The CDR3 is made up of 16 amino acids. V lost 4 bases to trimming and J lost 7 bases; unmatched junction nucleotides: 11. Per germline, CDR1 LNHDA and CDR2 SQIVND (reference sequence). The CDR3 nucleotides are TGTGCCAGTAGTACCAGGGGGCGCGTAGTTGGTGAAAAACTGTTTTTT. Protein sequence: CASSTRGRVVGEKLFF.

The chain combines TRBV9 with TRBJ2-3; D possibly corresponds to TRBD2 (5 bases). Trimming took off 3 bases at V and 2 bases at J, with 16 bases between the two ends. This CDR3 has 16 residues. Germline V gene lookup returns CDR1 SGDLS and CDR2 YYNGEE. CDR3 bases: TGTGCCAGCAGCGCCTGGGCGGGCCAAGACACAGATACGCAGTATTTT. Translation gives CASSAWAGQDTDTQYF. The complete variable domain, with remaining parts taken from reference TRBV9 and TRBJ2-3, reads DSGVTQTPKHLITATGQRVTLRCSPRSGDLSVYWYQQSLDQGLQFLIQYYNGEERAKGNILERFSAQQFPDLHSELNLSSLELGDSALYFCASSAWAGQDTDTQYFGPGTRLTVL.

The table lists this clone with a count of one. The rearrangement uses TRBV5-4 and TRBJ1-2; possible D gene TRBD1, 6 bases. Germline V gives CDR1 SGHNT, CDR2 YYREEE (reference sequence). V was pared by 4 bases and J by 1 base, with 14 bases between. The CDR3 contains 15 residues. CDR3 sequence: CASSPAYRDNYGYTF. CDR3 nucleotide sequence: TGTGCCAGCAGCCCAGCTTACAGGGATAACTATGGCTACACCTTC.

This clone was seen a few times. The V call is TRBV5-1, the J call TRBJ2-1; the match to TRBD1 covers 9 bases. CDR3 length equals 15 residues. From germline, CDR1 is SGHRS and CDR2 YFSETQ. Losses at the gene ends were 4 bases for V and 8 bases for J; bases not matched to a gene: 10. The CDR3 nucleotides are TGCGCCAGCAGCCCCACAGGGGGCAGCAGGTATGAGCAGTTCTTC. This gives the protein CASSPTGGSRYEQFF.

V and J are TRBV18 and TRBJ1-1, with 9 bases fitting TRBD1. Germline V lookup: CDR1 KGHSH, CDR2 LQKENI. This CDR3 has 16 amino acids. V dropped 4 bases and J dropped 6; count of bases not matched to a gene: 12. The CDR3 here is CASSLGTGKYIAEAFF. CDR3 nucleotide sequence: TGTGCCAGCTCACTCGGGACAGGGAAATATATCGCTGAAGCTTTCTTT.

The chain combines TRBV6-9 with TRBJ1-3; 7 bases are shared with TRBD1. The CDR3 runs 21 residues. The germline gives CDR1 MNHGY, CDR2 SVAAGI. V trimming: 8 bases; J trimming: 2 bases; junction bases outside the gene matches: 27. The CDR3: CASHSSTGTEKIRHPGNTIYF. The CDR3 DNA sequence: TGTGCCAGCCACTCCTCAACGGGGACAGAAAAGATCCGTCATCCTGGAAACACCATATATTTT.